One and the same sample provided the 20 T cell receptor beta chains below, sequenced in a study of CD8 T cells in Susac syndrome (dated by TCRdb to about 2019). Library prep was done by the immunoSEQ multiplex PCR assay. RNA was extracted using the RNeasy kit, and about 0.5 to 1 ug of the RNA was reverse transcribed with random hexamers. TCRdb reanalyzed the raw reads on its own, using fastp at Q25 for trimming and MiXCR for clone calling, and kept in-frame beta chains. All rows with the same CDR3 protein become a single entry with the most common DNA and genes. The sample profile shows 140,000 or so distinct CDR3 sequences; roughly 95% of them were found once. The ten most abundant clones make up over 0.1% of the sample. Material for sequencing was CD4+ T cells from PBMCs. The receptors were sampled from a human donor with multiple sclerosis.

V is TRBV6-5 and J is TRBJ2-2; D is possibly TRBD1 (5 bases). Germline CDR1 is MNHEY and CDR2 is SVGAGI. The CDR3 has 15 amino acids. V lost 2 bases, J lost 4 bases, and 11 bases lay in between. Here the CDR3 reads CASSYQGRATGELFF. The CDR3 DNA is TGTGCCAGCAGTTACCAGGGTCGGGCCACCGGGGAGCTGTTTTTT.

The chain combines TRBV3-1 with TRBJ2-7; perhaps TRBD1 as D (5 bases). The CDR3 runs to 14 residues. Germline CDR1 LGHDT, CDR2 YNNKEL (reference sequence). V was clipped by 1 base and J by 0 bases, with 7 bases between them. The CDR3 protein is CASSQARDSYEQYF. The CDR3 DNA reads as TGTGCCAGCAGCCAAGCCAGGGACTCCTACGAGCAGTACTTC.

J is TRBJ2-1 and V is TRBV29-1; weak D call: TRBD2 (6 bases). Trimming left V 4 bases short and J 7 bases short, with 17 bases between. The CDR3 covers 14 residues. CDR1 is SQVTM and CDR2 is ANQGSEA in the germline V gene. For the CDR3, the DNA is TGCAGCGTTGTGAGAAGGGCTAGCGAAAATGAGCAGTTCTTC. It is translated as CSVVRRASENEQFF.

The rearrangement uses TRBV4-1 and TRBJ1-2; TRBD1 aligns across 7 bases. The V gene end was trimmed by 4 bases and the J gene end by 3 bases; junction bases not matched to a gene: 11. This CDR3 contains 16 residues. The germline CDR1 and CDR2 sequences are MGHRA and YSYEKL. The CDR3: CASSPWLGTDHYGYTF. CDR3 in DNA: TGCGCCAGCAGCCCCTGGCTTGGGACAGATCACTATGGCTACACCTTC.

V and J are TRBV12-3 or TRBV12-4 and TRBJ2-3, with TRBD2 matching over 13 bases. The trim removed 8 bases at V and 4 bases at J, leaving 3 bases unmatched. The length of the CDR3 is 14 residues. The CDR3 nucleotides read TGTGCCAGCCAGGGACTAGCGGGGTCAGATACGCAGTATTTT. Its protein is CASQGLAGSDTQYF.

This clonotype was seen a single time. The chain joins TRBV5-1 to TRBJ1-2; a weak D match, TRBD1 (5 bases). CDR3 length: 12 amino acids. Per the germline V gene, CDR1 is SGHRS and CDR2 is YFSETQ. V gave up 4 bases and J gave up 7 bases, with 11 bases separating them. The CDR3 DNA reads as TGCGCCAGCAGCCTCGAGCAGGGTGGCTACACCTTC. Protein product: CASSLEQGGYTF.

The chain carries TRBV20-1 and TRBJ2-7, with 9 bases matching TRBD1. This CDR3 is built from 17 residues. V dropped 0 bases and J dropped 4; count of bases not matched to a gene: 13. CDR1 DFQATT and CDR2 SNEGSKA come from the germline V gene (reference sequence). The CDR3 loop reads CSARDSEGGTGKYEQYF. The CDR3, as DNA: TGCAGTGCTAGAGATTCAGAGGGGGGGACAGGGAAATACGAGCAGTACTTC.

The chain recombines TRBV12-3 or TRBV12-4 with TRBJ1-5; 7 nucleotides line up with TRBD1. V lost 4 bases, J lost 7 bases, and 13 bases stayed unmatched. The CDR3 extends over 16 amino acids. The CDR3 DNA reads TGTGCCAGCAGTTCTCGGACAGGCACCCAAGGGCAGCCCCAGCATTTT. Its protein product is CASSSRTGTQGQPQHF.

This rearrangement joins TRBV12-3 or TRBV12-4 to TRBJ1-5, with D uncertain. The CDR3 has 13 residues. Trimming pared 3 bases from V and 1 base from J, leaving 4 bases between. CDR3: CASSFRSNQPQHF. For the CDR3, the DNA is TGTGCCAGCAGTTTTAGGAGCAATCAGCCCCAGCATTTT.

V and J are TRBV3-1 and TRBJ2-7, with D tentatively TRBD2 (5 bases). Germline assignment: CDR1 LGHDT and CDR2 YNNKEL (reference sequence). This CDR3 comprises 13 residues. V was shortened by 3 bases and J by 4 bases, with 10 bases between the two germline ends. Here the CDR3 reads CASSQGVWYEQYF. Here the CDR3 DNA reads TGTGCCAGCAGCCAGGGAGTTTGGTACGAGCAGTACTTC.

CDR3 loop: CSARERDSNSNQPQHF. The CDR3 region has the DNA TGCAGTGCTAGAGAACGGGACAGTAATAGCAATCAGCCCCAGCATTTT. This chain uses TRBV20-1 with TRBJ1-5; 7 nucleotides match TRBD1. The CDR3 is made up of 16 amino acids. Trimming at V came to 0 bases and at J to 0 bases, leaving 5 bases not matched to a gene. In germline, CDR1 is DFQATT, CDR2 SNEGSKA (reference sequence).

This chain joins TRBV7-2 and TRBJ1-1; D is undetermined. The CDR3 is 14 residues long. V lost 4 bases and J 10 bases, leaving 19 bases between the germline ends. Germline CDR1 and CDR2: SGHTA and FQGNSA. The CDR3 DNA reads as TGTGCCAGCAGCTCCTACCCCCGTGGGGAGGGAGCTTTCTTT. This codes for CASSSYPRGEGAFF.

The chain's CDR3 is CASSQVAVRQYF. CDR3 nucleotide sequence: TGTGCCAGCAGCCAAGTAGCGGTCAGGCAGTACTTC. The chain is built from TRBV14 and TRBJ2-7; TRBD2 is a possible D gene (6 bases). The V gene lost 1 base and the J gene lost 9 bases, with 10 bases spanning the gap. The CDR3 consists of 12 residues. The germline V gene has CDR1 SGHDN and CDR2 FVKESK. Together with reference TRBV14 and TRBJ2-7, the CDR3 gives the full variable domain: EAGVTQFPSHSVIEKGQTVTLRCDPISGHDNLYWYRRVMGKEIKFLLHFVKESKQDESGMPNNRFLAERTGGTYSTLKVQPAELEDSGVYFCASSQVAVRQYFGPGTRLTVT.

V usage is TRBV27 and J usage is TRBJ2-1, with a possible D match to TRBD1 (6 bases). V gave up 6 bases and J gave up 2 bases, with 11 bases separating them. This CDR3 comprises 14 residues. Germline CDR1 and CDR2: MNHEY and SMNVEV (reference sequence). CDR3: CASRTGLTYNEQFF. The CDR3 DNA reads TGTGCCAGCAGGACAGGACTTACCTACAATGAGCAGTTCTTC.

The chain couples TRBV12-3 or TRBV12-4 to TRBJ2-7, with D possibly matching TRBD2 (5 bases). This CDR3 contains 14 residues. Trimming shortened V by 1 base and J by 6 bases, and 13 bases separated the two germline ends. CDR3 sequence (DNA): TGTGCCAGCAGTTTAGGAGGACGGGGATCCGAGCAGTACTTC. Translation gives CASSLGGRGSEQYF.

The chain combines TRBV6-5 with TRBJ1-2, with 9 nucleotides matching TRBD1. CDR3 length: 15 amino acids. Germline lookup yields CDR1 MNHEY and CDR2 SVGAGI. V shed 5 bases and J 3 bases; nucleotides not matched to a gene: 7. CDR3 in amino acids: CASSLKDRGYYGYTF. The CDR3 nucleotides are TGTGCCAGCAGTCTAAAGGACAGGGGCTACTATGGCTACACCTTC.

J is TRBJ2-1 and V is TRBV30; TRBD1 is a possible D gene (5 bases). This CDR3 has 16 amino acids. Germline lookup yields CDR1 GTSNPN and CDR2 SVGIG (reference sequence). V was cut by 0 bases and J by 0 bases, with 12 bases left in between. CDR3 in amino acids: CAWSVGQGFSYNEQFF. Here the CDR3 DNA reads TGTGCCTGGAGTGTGGGCCAGGGATTCTCCTACAATGAGCAGTTCTTC. The whole variable domain, filled in from reference TRBV30 and TRBJ2-1, reads SQTIHQWPATLVQPVGSPLSLECTVEGTSNPNLYWYRQAAGRGLQLLFYSVGIGQISSEVPQNLSASRPQDRQFILSSKKLLLSDSGFYLCAWSVGQGFSYNEQFFGPGTRLTVL.

The rearrangement links TRBV20-1 to TRBJ1-5, with 7 bases that match TRBD1. This CDR3 is built from 14 residues. V lost 5 bases to trimming and J lost 0 bases; unmatched junction nucleotides: 4. Germline V gene sequence: CDR1 DFQATT, CDR2 SNEGSKA (reference sequence). The CDR3 region is CSAPTGYSNQPQHF. The CDR3 coding sequence is TGCAGTGCTCCGACAGGGTATAGCAATCAGCCCCAGCATTTT.

The V and J genes are TRBV12-3 or TRBV12-4 and TRBJ2-3, with 7 bases aligning to TRBD1. CDR3 length equals 15 residues. J gave up 8 bases and V 1 base, and 9 bases lay outside the gene matches. This chain's CDR3 is CASSLGEQGSGTQYF. CDR3 in DNA: TGTGCCAGCAGTTTAGGGGAACAGGGGTCGGGTACGCAGTATTTT.

J is TRBJ2-5 and V is TRBV29-1; 9 bases agree with TRBD1. CDR3 length equals 14 residues. CDR1 and CDR2 from the germline V gene are SQVTM and ANQGSEA. V lost 4 bases to trimming and J lost 9 bases; unmatched junction nucleotides: 12. CDR3 sequence: CSVGTGASRGAQYF. DNA for the CDR3: TGCAGCGTTGGGACAGGGGCCAGCCGTGGGGCCCAGTACTTC.